Included here is one TCR beta chain sequence, with context. What it binds is unknown. From germline, CDR1 is ENHRY and CDR2 SYGVKD. The CDR3 is 15 amino acids. J was trimmed by 5 bases and V by 7 bases; bases with no gene match: 9. Treatment meaning: over 15 received Ad26.COV2.S at low or high dose, single or two shots; several received placebo; per-sample allocation not given. Samples came from day 63 after the first vaccine or placebo injection. The vaccine antigen was prefusion-stabilized Wuhan SARS-CoV-2 spike. These data belong to a study of Ad26.COV2.S vaccination and SARS-CoV-2 variants. Across the study: Among those in the COV1001 Ad26.COV2.S trial arm was the donor. By the intramuscular route, Ad26.COV2.S was given once, or twice 56 days apart.

Study-level results: Those who received vaccine or placebo ended up with similar non-spike TCR breadth.

The protocol was immunoSEQ multiplex PCR, while the TCRdb copy is restricted to in-frame clones and leaves out a portion. The top ten hold roughly 3% of the sample, which has some 240,000 clones, around 90% seen once. The sequence was obtained from a person between 18 and 65 years old who received the Ad26.COV2.S COVID-19 vaccine or a placebo. Sequences were derived from peripheral blood, sampled in a trial of Ad26.COV2.S vaccine versus placebo. This sequence joins TRBV10-3 and TRBJ2-7, with 12 nucleotides matching TRBD2. DNA of the CDR3: TGTGCCATCAATAAGAAAGGACTAGCGGGGAACGAGCAGTACTTC. Protein: CAINKKGLAGNEQYF.